Shown below are 27 T cell receptor beta chains from a single sample sequenced in a study of metastatic and nonmetastatic thyroid tumors. TCRdb used MiXCR to call clones anew from the PCR reads. The sample has tens of thousands of clones, around 18% seen once. Each patient came to thyroid surgery without any prior treatment (of any kind). The source material was blood. The receptors derive from a female donor with papillary thyroid cancer or a benign thyroid nodule (not recorded which). Some clones in this sample may be carry-over from other donors' samples.

This clone was seen ten or more times. The chain carries TRBV12-5 and TRBJ2-2; D might be TRBD2 (6 bases). Germline V gene sequence: CDR1 LGHNT, CDR2 FRNRAP. This CDR3 comprises 14 residues. V shed 2 bases and J shed 7 bases, with 11 bases lying between them. The chain's CDR3 is CASGLRDWGGELFF. CDR3 in DNA: TGTGCTAGTGGTTTGCGGGACTGGGGCGGGGAGCTGTTTTTT.

The rearrangement uses TRBV11-2 and TRBJ2-3; TRBD2 aligns across 14 bases. Per the germline V gene, CDR1 is SGHAT and CDR2 is FQNNGV. Trimming cost V 5 bases and J 4 bases; bases outside gene matches: 5. The CDR3 totals 16 residues. The CDR3 protein is CASSPRTSGGPDTQYF. The DNA of the CDR3 is TGTGCCAGCAGCCCCCGGACTAGCGGGGGGCCAGATACGCAGTATTTT.

This clone was found a few times. The chain recombines TRBV24-1 with TRBJ2-2; D is unresolved. Trimming removed 4 bases from V and 9 bases from J, with 14 bases in between. The V gene's germline CDR1 is KGHDR and CDR2 SFDVKD. CDR3 length equals 14 residues. CDR3 sequence reads: CATSDPQQRRELFF. Here the CDR3 DNA reads TGTGCCACCAGTGACCCACAACAGCGCCGGGAGCTGTTTTTT.

This clone was counted many times. This chain joins TRBV7-2 and TRBJ2-1, with TRBD2 matching over 9 bases. The CDR3 totals 18 residues. V lost 3 bases to trimming and J lost 0 bases; unmatched junction nucleotides: 9. Germline V CDR1 and CDR2: SGHTA, FQGNSA. CDR3 DNA: TGTGCCAGCAGCTTCTCCGGGACTAGCCAAAGCTCCTACAATGAGCAGTTCTTC. Amino acid sequence: CASSFSGTSQSSYNEQFF.

This clone was found many times. This chain joins TRBV20-1 and TRBJ1-4, with D perhaps TRBD1 (5 bases). Per germline, CDR1 DFQATT and CDR2 SNEGSKA (reference sequence). The V and J ends lost 0 bases and 8 bases respectively, with 13 bases between them. The CDR3 runs 14 residues. The CDR3 DNA follows: TGCAGTGCTAGAGATGGTGGGGGTACGGAAAAACTGTTTTTT. Its protein product is CSARDGGGTEKLFF.

The J gene is TRBJ1-5, the V gene TRBV11-2; a possible D gene is TRBD1 (5 bases). Looked up from germline, CDR1 is SGHAT and CDR2 is FQNNGV. There are 15 residues in the CDR3. V lost 3 bases and J 2 bases, leaving 11 bases between the germline ends. The CDR3 region has the DNA TGTGCCAGCAGCTTGGATGGGGGTCGCAATCAGCCCCAGCATTTT. It codes for CASSLDGGRNQPQHF.

There are a few counts of this clone. The chain has TRBV6-5 and TRBJ2-6; possibly TRBD1 for D (5 bases). This CDR3 is built from 16 residues. V was pared by 4 bases and J by 0 bases, with 10 bases between. Germline V lookup: CDR1 MNHEY, CDR2 SVGAGI. CDR3 amino acids: CASSWTFLSGANVLTF. CDR3 bases: TGTGCCAGCAGTTGGACATTCCTCTCTGGGGCCAACGTCCTGACTTTC.

This clone was detected only a few times. The gene calls are TRBV19 and TRBJ1-2, with D unclear. Germline V gives CDR1 LNHDA, CDR2 SQIVND (reference sequence). Deletions cut 2 bases from V and 1 base from J, with 5 bases between. The CDR3 loop spans 13 amino acids. The DNA of the CDR3 is TGTGCCAGTAGTATATGGGATAACTATGGCTACACCTTC. As protein: CASSIWDNYGYTF.

As concerns this clone: A read error may be the cause here, since a much bigger clone is one base away. V and J are TRBV18 and TRBJ1-1; 7 positions agree with TRBD1. Germline lookup yields CDR1 KGHSH and CDR2 LQKENI. This CDR3 has 14 residues. The trim removed 2 bases at V and 7 bases at J, leaving 7 bases unmatched. CDR3 DNA sequence: TGTGCCAGCTCACCAGACGGGCAGGGGGATGAAGCTTTCTTT. Translated, it gives CASSPDGQGDEAFF.

This clone was detected many times. A much more abundant neighbour one base away suggests this may be a read error. The V gene is TRBV6-4, the J gene TRBJ2-2; tentatively, D is TRBD1 or TRBD2 (5 bases each). Germline V gives CDR1 MRHNA, CDR2 SNTAGT. The V gene lost 2 bases and the J gene lost 6 bases, with 16 bases spanning the gap. CDR3 length: 16 residues. The CDR3 is CASSDDEGEGPGELFF. The DNA for the CDR3 is TGTGCCAGCAGTGACGATGAGGGAGAGGGACCCGGGGAGCTGTTTTTT.

This CDR3 reads CASSVDPDRDMAYEQYF. Written as DNA, the CDR3 is TGTGCCAGCAGCGTAGATCCCGACCGGGACATGGCCTACGAGCAGTACTTC. The chain carries TRBV9 and TRBJ2-7; D perhaps matches TRBD1 (6 bases). Trimming took off 0 bases at V and 2 bases at J, with 18 bases between the two ends. The CDR3 contains 17 residues. Germline V gene sequence: CDR1 SGDLS, CDR2 YYNGEE.

On this clone itself: Compared with germline, one end of the junction differs, possibly owing to a read error. V is TRBV5-7 and J is TRBJ1-2; 11 nucleotides line up with TRBD1. TRBV5-7 qualifies as an ORF whose function is uncertain. The CDR3 length is 13 residues. CDR3 sequence reads: CASSTGQGEGYTF. CDR3 nucleotide sequence: TGTGCCAGCAGCACGGGACAGGGGGAAGGCTACACCTTT.

This clone was seen ten or more times. This chain uses TRBV18 with TRBJ1-6, with D hard to call. The CDR3 extends over 15 amino acids. Trimming removed 3 bases at V and 8 bases at J, with 14 bases between. Looked up from germline, CDR1 is KGHSH and CDR2 is LQKENI. The CDR3 nucleotides read TGTGCCAGCTCACCGCGTGCGGGGAAGGATTCACCCCTCCACTTT. It is translated as CASSPRAGKDSPLHF.

This clone occurred many times. The chain joins TRBV5-5 to TRBJ1-1; D is unresolved. Per the germline V gene, CDR1 is SGHKS and CDR2 is YYEKEE (reference sequence). This CDR3 is 11 amino acids long. V was pared by 3 bases and J by 6 bases, with 6 bases between. CDR3 DNA: TGTGCCAGCAGCTCCAGCGCTGAAGCTTTCTTT. It is translated as CASSSSAEAFF.

This clone turned up a few times. The chain carries TRBV6-2 or TRBV6-3 and TRBJ1-1; 8 nucleotides align to TRBD1. Per germline, CDR1 MNHEY and CDR2 SVGEGT. The CDR3 extends over 13 amino acids. V lost 6 bases and J lost 5; bases outside the gene matches: 5. The CDR3 DNA sequence: TGTGCCAGCAGGTCAGGGGGCGCAACTGAAGCTTTCTTT. As protein: CASRSGGATEAFF.

This clone was seen repeatedly, ten times or more. The V and J genes are TRBV20-1 and TRBJ1-2, with 7 positions matching TRBD1. The V gene's germline CDR1 is DFQATT and CDR2 SNEGSKA (reference sequence). The CDR3 spans 13 residues. The V segment lost 4 bases and the J segment 4 bases; nucleotides outside the gene matches: 6. CDR3: CSATGGFSYGYTF. CDR3 nucleotide sequence: TGCAGTGCTACAGGGGGGTTTTCCTATGGCTACACCTTC.

A few counts support this clone. V is TRBV19 and J is TRBJ1-2, with 9 bases that match TRBD1. The V and J ends lost 5 bases and 8 bases, in that order; junction bases with no gene match: 12. The CDR3 has 15 amino acids. Germline V gives CDR1 LNHDA, CDR2 SQIVND (reference sequence). This CDR3 reads CASSGTGGARSGYTF. CDR3 DNA sequence: TGTGCCAGTAGTGGTACAGGGGGCGCTAGGAGCGGCTACACCTTC.

In nucleotides, the CDR3 is TGTGCCAGCAGCCCTCAGGCAGGGCCGTGGAATGAGCAGTTCTTC. Translation gives CASSPQAGPWNEQFF. The V and J genes are TRBV6-1 and TRBJ2-1; tentative D call: TRBD1 (5 bases). Trimming took off 6 bases at V and 7 bases at J, with 19 bases between the two ends. Germline V gene sequence: CDR1 MNHNS, CDR2 SASEGT. This CDR3 is 15 amino acids long.

This chain joins TRBV11-1 and TRBJ1-1; 7 bases are a match to TRBD1. J was trimmed by 4 bases and V by 5 bases; bases with no gene match: 4. CDR3 length equals 13 residues. The germline V gene has CDR1 SGHAT and CDR2 FQDESV (reference sequence). As DNA, the CDR3 is TGTGCCAGCAGCCCTGGGACAGCCACTGAAGCTTTCTTT. Protein sequence: CASSPGTATEAFF.

The chain is built from TRBV11-2 and TRBJ1-2; the D is unclear. V was cut by 0 bases and J by 7 bases, with 15 bases left in between. The CDR3 runs 15 residues. Germline values: CDR1 SGHAT, CDR2 FQNNGV. The CDR3 here is CASSLDPVIMGGYTF. CDR3 in DNA: TGTGCCAGCAGCTTAGATCCCGTAATTATGGGTGGCTACACCTTC.

The chain recombines TRBV9 with TRBJ1-2, with 12 bases fitting TRBD1. J gave up 7 bases and V 2 bases, and 12 bases lay outside the gene matches. CDR1 is SGDLS and CDR2 is YYNGEE in the germline V gene. This CDR3 has 17 amino acids. CDR3 sequence: CASSVGDRGRGKAGYTF. DNA of the CDR3: TGTGCCAGCAGCGTTGGGGACAGGGGGCGCGGTAAGGCTGGCTACACCTTC.

This chain uses TRBV5-1 with TRBJ1-2, with D tentatively TRBD1 (5 bases). Trimming took 0 bases from V and 1 from J, leaving 13 bases between them. CDR3 length: 16 amino acids. CDR1 SGHRS and CDR2 YFSETQ come from the germline V gene. The CDR3 DNA reads as TGCGCCAGCAGCTTGGTCCCCCTGGGGGGTAACTATGGCTACACCTTC. This codes for CASSLVPLGGNYGYTF. Supplemented by reference TRBV5-1 and TRBJ1-2, the full variable domain reads KAGVTQTPRYLIKTRGQQVTLSCSPISGHRSVSWYQQTPGQGLQFLFEYFSETQRNKGNFPGRFSGRQFSNSRSEMNVSTLELGDSALYLCASSLVPLGGNYGYTFGSGTRLTVV.

This clone was seen at least ten times. The J gene is TRBJ1-4, the V gene TRBV5-1; D gene unclear. The CDR3 loop spans 14 amino acids. Germline V CDR1 and CDR2: SGHRS, YFSETQ. Trimming removed 5 bases at V and 8 bases at J, with 16 bases between. CDR3 nucleotides: TGCGCCAGCAGGGACGGGCGGAACGGCGAAAAACTGTTTTTT. Translation gives CASRDGRNGEKLFF.

At least ten counts were recorded for this clone. J is TRBJ2-4 and V is TRBV18; D is ambiguous. The CDR3 runs 12 residues. Germline values: CDR1 KGHSH, CDR2 LQKENI. With 5 bases removed from V and 7 bases from J, the gap between germline ends came to 9 bases. CDR3 sequence (DNA): TGTGCCAGCTCAGACCAAGAGAACATTCAGTACTTC. This sequence encodes CASSDQENIQYF. The full variable domain, with the rest looked up from reference TRBV18 and TRBJ2-4, is NAGVMQNPRHLVRRRGQEARLRCSPMKGHSHVYWYRQLPEEGLKFMVYLQKENIIDESGMPKERFSAEFPKEGPSILRIQQVVRGDSAAYFCASSDQENIQYFGAGTRLSVL.

A remark on this clone: One end of the junction does not line up with germline, which may come from a read error. The CDR3 DNA sequence: TGTGCCAGCGGGACCCCCGGCCCAGTCTACGATCAGTACTTC. Translating gives CASGTPGPVYDQYF. The chain combines TRBV27 with TRBJ2-7, with D tentatively TRBD1 or TRBD2 (5 bases each). Germline CDR1 MNHEY, CDR2 SMNVEV (reference sequence). The CDR3 has 14 residues.

This clone was counted ten times or more. For the CDR3, the DNA is TGCGCCAGCAGCCAACCAGGGAGCTATGGCTACACCTTC. The encoded protein is CASSQPGSYGYTF. This chain links TRBV4-1 with TRBJ1-2, with D perhaps TRBD1 (5 bases). V was pared by 2 bases and J by 4 bases, with 8 bases between. This CDR3 contains 13 residues. Germline V gene data show CDR1 as MGHRA and CDR2 as YSYEKL.

This clone came up once. The gene calls are TRBV9 and TRBJ1-5, with a possible D match to TRBD1 (6 bases). The germline gives CDR1 SGDLS, CDR2 YYNGEE. Trimming took 0 bases from V and 5 from J, leaving 21 bases between them. The CDR3 sequence is 18 residues long. Here the CDR3 DNA reads TGTGCCAGCAGCGTAGCGGGGGGGGCCCGCCGGATTGATCAGCCCCAGCATTTT. Amino acid sequence: CASSVAGGARRIDQPQHF.